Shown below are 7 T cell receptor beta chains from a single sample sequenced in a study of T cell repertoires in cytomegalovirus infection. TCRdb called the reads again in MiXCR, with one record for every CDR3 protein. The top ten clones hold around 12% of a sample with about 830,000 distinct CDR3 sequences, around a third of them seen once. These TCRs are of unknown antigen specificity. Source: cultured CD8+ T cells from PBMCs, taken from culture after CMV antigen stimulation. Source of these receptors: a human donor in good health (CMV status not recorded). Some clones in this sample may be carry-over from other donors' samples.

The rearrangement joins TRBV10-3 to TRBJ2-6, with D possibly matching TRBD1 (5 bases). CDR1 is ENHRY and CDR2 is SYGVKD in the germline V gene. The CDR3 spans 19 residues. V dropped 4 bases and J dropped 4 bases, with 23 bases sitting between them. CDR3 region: CAISATGSLQALGANVLTF. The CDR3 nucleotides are TGTGCCATCAGTGCCACCGGAAGCCTACAGGCTTTGGGGGCCAACGTCCTGACTTTC.

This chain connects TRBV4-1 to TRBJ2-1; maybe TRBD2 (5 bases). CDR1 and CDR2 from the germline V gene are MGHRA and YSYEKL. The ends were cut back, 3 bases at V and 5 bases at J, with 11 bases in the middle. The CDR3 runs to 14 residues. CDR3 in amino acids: CASSQLGDNNEQFF. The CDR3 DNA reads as TGCGCCAGCAGCCAGTTGGGAGATAACAATGAGCAGTTCTTC.

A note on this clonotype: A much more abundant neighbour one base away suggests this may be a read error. The CDR3 DNA reads TGTGCCAACAGTATAGGTAGCCAGCCCCAGCATTTT. This translates into CANSIGSQPQHF. The genes are TRBV7-4 and TRBJ1-5, with D unclear. CDR3 length: 12 amino acids. Trimming took off 10 bases at V and 7 bases at J, with 14 bases between the two ends. CDR1 is SGHVT and CDR2 is SQSDAQ in the germline V gene. The full variable domain, completed using reference TRBV7-4 and TRBJ1-5, is GAGVSQSPRYKVAKRGRDVALRCDSISGHVTLYWYRQTLGQGSEVLTYSQSDAQRDKSGRPSGRFSAERPERSVSTLKIQRTEQGDSAVYLCANSIGSQPQHFGDGTRLSIL.

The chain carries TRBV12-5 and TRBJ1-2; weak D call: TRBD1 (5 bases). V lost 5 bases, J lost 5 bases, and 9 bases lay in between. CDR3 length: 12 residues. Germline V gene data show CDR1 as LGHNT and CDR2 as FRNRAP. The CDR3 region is CASGLDSYGYTF. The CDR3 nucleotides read TGTGCTAGTGGTCTAGACAGTTATGGCTACACCTTC.

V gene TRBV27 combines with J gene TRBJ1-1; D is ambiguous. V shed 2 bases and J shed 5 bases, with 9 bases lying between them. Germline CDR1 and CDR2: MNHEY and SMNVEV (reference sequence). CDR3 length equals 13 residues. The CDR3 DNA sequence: TGTGCCAGCAGTTTAGGAGCCCGAACTGAAGCTTTCTTT. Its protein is CASSLGARTEAFF.

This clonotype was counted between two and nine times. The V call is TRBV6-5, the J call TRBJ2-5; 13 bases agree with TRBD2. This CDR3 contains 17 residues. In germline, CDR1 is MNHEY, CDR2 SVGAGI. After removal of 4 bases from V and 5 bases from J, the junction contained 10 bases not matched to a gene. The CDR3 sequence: CASSSSTSGGAWETQYF. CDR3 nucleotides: TGTGCCAGCAGTTCTTCTACTAGCGGGGGGGCCTGGGAGACCCAGTACTTC.

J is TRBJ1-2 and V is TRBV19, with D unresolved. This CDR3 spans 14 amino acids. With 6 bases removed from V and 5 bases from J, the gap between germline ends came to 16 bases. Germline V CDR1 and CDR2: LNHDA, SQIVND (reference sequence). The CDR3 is CASRVVAGEYGYTF. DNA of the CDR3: TGTGCCAGTAGGGTCGTAGCAGGAGAATATGGCTACACCTTC. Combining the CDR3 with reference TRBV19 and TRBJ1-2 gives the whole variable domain DGGITQSPKYLFRKEGQNVTLSCEQNLNHDAMYWYRQDPGQGLRLIYYSQIVNDFQKGDIAEGYSVSREKKESFPLTVTSAQKNPTAFYLCASRVVAGEYGYTFGSGTRLTVV.